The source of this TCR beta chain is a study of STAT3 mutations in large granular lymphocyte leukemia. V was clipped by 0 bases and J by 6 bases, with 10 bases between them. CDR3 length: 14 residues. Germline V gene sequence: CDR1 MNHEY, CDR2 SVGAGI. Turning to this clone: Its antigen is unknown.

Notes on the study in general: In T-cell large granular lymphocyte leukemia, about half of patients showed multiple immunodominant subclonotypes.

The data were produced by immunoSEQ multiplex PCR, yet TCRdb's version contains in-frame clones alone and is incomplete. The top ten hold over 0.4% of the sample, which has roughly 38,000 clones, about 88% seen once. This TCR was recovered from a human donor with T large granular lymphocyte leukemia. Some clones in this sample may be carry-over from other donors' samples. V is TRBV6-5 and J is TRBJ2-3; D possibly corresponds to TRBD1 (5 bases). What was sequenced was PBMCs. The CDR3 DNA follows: TGTGCCAGCAGTTACTCCCAGGGATTGGATACGCAGTATTTT. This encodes CASSYSQGLDTQYF.